This T cell receptor beta chain stems from a study of T cell responses to AZD1222 COVID-19 vaccine. Overall study results and limits: Across spike, vaccine-associated CD4 TCRs were found, dominant at 160-218 and 743-854. At baseline, seropositivity was found in only 5 to 7 AZD1222 recipients.

The method was immunoSEQ multiplex PCR; TCRdb's version includes in-frame clones alone and lacks a portion of them. Of around 130,000 clones listed, roughly 86% are singletons. V gave up 0 bases and J gave up 4 bases, with 6 bases separating them. Germline CDR1 reads LGHDT; CDR2 reads YNNKEL (reference sequence). The CDR3 runs 14 residues. The count of this clone is one. The antigen remains unidentified. This rearrangement joins TRBV3-1 (or the pseudogene TRBV3-2) to TRBJ2-2, with D unclear. Sequenced material: peripheral blood, taken 28 days after the second AZD1222 dose. This receptor was taken from an adult who received the AZD1222 COVID-19 vaccine. CDR3 sequence (DNA): TGTGCCAGCAGCCAAGACGCAATCACCGGGGAGCTGTTTTTT. It is translated as CASSQDAITGELFF.